The clone carrying this T cell receptor beta chain was seen at least ten times. What it binds is not known. CDR1 and CDR2 from the germline V gene are SGHTA and FQGTGA. This CDR3 comprises 17 residues. V lost 2 bases, J lost 1 base, and 16 bases lay in between. This sample was included in a study of T cell repertoires in cytomegalovirus infection. Points from the study as a whole: Within the response measured ex vivo, HLA-C-restricted CMV-specific TCR beta clonotypes were dominant.

TCRdb redid the calling of the reads with MiXCR, one entry per CDR3 protein. The table has 450,000 to 600,000 distinct CDR3 sequences, approximately 10% seen once. The chain employs TRBV7-3 and TRBJ2-3; TRBD1 might be the D (5 bases). The origin of this receptor is a human donor in good health (CMV status not recorded). Some clones in this sample may be carry-over from other donors' samples. Sequenced sample: PBMCs. The CDR3, as DNA: TGTGCCAGCAGCTTATTAGGCCTAGGACAAGGCACAGATACGCAGTATTTT. It yields the protein CASSLLGLGQGTDTQYF.